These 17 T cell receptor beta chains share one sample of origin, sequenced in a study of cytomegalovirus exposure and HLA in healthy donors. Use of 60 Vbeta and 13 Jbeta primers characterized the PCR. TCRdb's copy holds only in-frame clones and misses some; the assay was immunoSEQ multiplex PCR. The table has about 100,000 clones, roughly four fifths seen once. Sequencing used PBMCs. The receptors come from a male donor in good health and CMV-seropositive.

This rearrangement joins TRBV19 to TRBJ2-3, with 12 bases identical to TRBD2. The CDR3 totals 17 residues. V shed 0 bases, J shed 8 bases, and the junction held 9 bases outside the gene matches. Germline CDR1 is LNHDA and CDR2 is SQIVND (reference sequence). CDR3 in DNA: TGTGCCAGTAGTATAGACTCCCTAGCGGGGGGGCAAGGTACGCAGTATTTT. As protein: CASSIDSLAGGQGTQYF.

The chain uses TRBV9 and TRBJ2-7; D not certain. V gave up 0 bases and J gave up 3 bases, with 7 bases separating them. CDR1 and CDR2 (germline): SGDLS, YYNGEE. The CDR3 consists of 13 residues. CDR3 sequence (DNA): TGTGCCAGCAGCGTAGGGGCACTCTACGAGCAGTACTTC. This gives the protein CASSVGALYEQYF. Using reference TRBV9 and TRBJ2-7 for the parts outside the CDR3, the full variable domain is DSGVTQTPKHLITATGQRVTLRCSPRSGDLSVYWYQQSLDQGLQFLIQYYNGEERAKGNILERFSAQQFPDLHSELNLSSLELGDSALYFCASSVGALYEQYFGPGTRLTVT.

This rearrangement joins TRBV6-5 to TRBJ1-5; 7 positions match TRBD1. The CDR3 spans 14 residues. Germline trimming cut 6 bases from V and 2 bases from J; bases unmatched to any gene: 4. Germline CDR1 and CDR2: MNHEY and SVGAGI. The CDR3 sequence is CASRPDRGNQPQHF. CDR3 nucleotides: TGTGCCAGCAGACCCGACAGGGGCAATCAGCCCCAGCATTTT.

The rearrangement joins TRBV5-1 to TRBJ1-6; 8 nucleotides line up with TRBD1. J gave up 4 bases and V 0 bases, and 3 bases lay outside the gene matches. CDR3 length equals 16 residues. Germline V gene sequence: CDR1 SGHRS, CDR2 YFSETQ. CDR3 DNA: TGCGCCAGCAGCTTGGCAGGGGGCCGATATAATTCACCCCTCCACTTT. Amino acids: CASSLAGGRYNSPLHF.

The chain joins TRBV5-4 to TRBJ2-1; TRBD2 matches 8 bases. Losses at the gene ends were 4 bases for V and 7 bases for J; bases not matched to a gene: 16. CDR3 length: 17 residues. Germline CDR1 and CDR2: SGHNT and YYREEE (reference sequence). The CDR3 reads CASSPAGSTGGLNEQFF. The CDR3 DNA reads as TGTGCCAGCAGCCCTGCGGGGTCAACGGGGGGGCTTAATGAGCAGTTCTTC.

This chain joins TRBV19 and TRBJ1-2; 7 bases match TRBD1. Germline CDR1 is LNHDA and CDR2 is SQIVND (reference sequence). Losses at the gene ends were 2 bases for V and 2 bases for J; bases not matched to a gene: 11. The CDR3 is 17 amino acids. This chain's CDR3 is CASSISLGDSKNYGYTF. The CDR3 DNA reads TGTGCCAGTAGTATATCCCTGGGGGACAGTAAGAACTATGGCTACACCTTC.

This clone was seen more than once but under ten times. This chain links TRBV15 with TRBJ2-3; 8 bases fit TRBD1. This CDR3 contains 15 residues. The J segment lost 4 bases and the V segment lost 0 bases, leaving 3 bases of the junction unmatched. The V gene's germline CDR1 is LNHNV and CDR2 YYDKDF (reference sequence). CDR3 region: CATSRDRGPADTQYF. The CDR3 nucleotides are TGTGCCACCAGCAGAGACAGGGGGCCGGCAGATACGCAGTATTTT.

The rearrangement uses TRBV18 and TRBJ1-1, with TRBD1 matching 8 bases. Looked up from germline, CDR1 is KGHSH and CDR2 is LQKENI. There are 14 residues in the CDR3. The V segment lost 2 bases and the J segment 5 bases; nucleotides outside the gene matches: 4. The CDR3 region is CASSPGQGGTEAFF. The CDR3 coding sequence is TGTGCCAGCTCACCAGGACAGGGTGGGACTGAAGCTTTCTTT.

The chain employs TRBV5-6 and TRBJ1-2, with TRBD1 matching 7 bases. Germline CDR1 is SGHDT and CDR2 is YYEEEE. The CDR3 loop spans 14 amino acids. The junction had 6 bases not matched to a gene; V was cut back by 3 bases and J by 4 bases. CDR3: CASSSGTVVYGYTF. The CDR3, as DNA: TGTGCCAGCAGCTCAGGGACAGTAGTCTATGGCTACACCTTC.

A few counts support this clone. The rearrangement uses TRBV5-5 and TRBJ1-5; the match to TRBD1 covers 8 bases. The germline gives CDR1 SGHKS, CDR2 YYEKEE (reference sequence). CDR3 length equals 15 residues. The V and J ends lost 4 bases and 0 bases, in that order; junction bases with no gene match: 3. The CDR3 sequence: CASSRTGYSNQPQHF. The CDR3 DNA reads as TGTGCCAGCAGCAGGACAGGGTATAGCAATCAGCCCCAGCATTTT.

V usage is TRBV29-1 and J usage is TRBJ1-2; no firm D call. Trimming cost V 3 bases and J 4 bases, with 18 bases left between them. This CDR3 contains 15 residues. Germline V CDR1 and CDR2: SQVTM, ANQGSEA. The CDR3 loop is CSVEQRLGALYGYTF. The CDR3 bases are TGCAGCGTTGAGCAAAGATTGGGAGCCCTCTATGGCTACACCTTC.

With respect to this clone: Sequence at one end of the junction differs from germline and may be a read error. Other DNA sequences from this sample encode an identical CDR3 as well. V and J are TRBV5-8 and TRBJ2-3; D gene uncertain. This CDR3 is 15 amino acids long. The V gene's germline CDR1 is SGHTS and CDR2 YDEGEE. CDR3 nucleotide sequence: TGCGCCAGCAGCTTGATCGCCAGAAGCACAGATACGCAGTATTTT. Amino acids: CASSLIARSTDTQYF.

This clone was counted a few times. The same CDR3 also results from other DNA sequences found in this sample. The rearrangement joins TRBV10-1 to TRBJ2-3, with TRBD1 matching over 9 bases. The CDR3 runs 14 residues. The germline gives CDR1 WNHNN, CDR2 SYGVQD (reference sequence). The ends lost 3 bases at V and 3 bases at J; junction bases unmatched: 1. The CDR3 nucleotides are TGCGCCAGCAGTGAAGGACAGGGGACAGATACGCAGTATTTT. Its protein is CASSEGQGTDTQYF.

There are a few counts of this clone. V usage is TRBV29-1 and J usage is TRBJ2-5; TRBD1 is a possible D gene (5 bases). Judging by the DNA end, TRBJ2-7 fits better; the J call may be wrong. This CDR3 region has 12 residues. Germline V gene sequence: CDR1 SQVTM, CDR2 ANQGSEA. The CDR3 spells CSVGPQGYEQYF. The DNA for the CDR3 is TGCAGCGTTGGTCCTCAGGGCTACGAGCAGTACTTC.

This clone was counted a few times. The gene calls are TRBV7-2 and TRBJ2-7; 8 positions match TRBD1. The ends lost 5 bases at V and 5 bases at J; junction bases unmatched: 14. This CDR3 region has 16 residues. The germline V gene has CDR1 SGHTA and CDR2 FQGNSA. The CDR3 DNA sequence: TGTGCCAGCAGCCCGGACAGGGTAGGGCCCAGCAACGAGCAGTACTTC. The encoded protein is CASSPDRVGPSNEQYF.

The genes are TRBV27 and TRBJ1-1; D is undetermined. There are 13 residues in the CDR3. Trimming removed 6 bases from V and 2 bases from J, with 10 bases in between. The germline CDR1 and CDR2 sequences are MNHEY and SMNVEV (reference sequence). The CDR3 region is CASSFRRNTEAFF. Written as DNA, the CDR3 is TGTGCCAGCAGCTTTAGAAGAAACACTGAAGCTTTCTTT.

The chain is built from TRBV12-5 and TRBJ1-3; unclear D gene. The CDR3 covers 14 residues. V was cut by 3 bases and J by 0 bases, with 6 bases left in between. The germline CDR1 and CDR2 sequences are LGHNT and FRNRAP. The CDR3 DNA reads TGTGCTAGTGGTTTTGGAGTCTCTGGAAACACCATATATTTT. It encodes CASGFGVSGNTIYF. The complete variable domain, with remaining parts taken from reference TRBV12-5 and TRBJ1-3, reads DARVTQTPRHKVTEMGQEVTMRCQPILGHNTVFWYRQTMMQGLELLAYFRNRAPLDDSGMPKDRFSAEMPDATLATLKIQPSEPRDSAVYFCASGFGVSGNTIYFGEGSWLTVV.